Listed here is a single T cell receptor beta chain. The antigen is undetermined. The primer mix had 60 Vbeta and 13 Jbeta primers. Method: immunoSEQ multiplex PCR; TCRdb's copy keeps in-frame clones and lacks some. The repertoire includes over 70,000 clones, 65% to 75% of them detected once, and under 2.5% sits in the top ten. Germline CDR1 and CDR2: SGHRS and YFSETQ. This CDR3 is 18 amino acids long. V shed 1 base and J shed 0 bases, with 19 bases lying between them. This sample was taken from a study of cytomegalovirus exposure and HLA in healthy donors. Study results and caveats: Generally TCR sequences proved uncommon, though certain public TCRs appeared in numerous donors.

The receptor comes from a man aged 30 to 45 in good health and CMV-seronegative. J is TRBJ2-5 and V is TRBV5-1, with TRBD2 as a possible D gene (7 bases). Sequencing was done on a sample of PBMCs. This CDR3 is CASSLPLMAGADQETQYF. The DNA for the CDR3 is TGCGCCAGCAGCTTGCCCCTTATGGCGGGGGCGGACCAAGAGACCCAGTACTTC.